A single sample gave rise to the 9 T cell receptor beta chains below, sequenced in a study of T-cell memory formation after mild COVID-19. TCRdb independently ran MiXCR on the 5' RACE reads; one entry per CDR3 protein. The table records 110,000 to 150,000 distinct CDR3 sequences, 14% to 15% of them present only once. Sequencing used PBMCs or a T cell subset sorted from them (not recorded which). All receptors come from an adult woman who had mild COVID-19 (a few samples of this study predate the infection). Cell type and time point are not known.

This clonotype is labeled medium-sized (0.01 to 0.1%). CDR3 protein: CATSRDQASPNTGELFF. DNA for the CDR3: TGTGCCACCAGCAGAGATCAAGCCAGCCCGAACACCGGGGAGCTGTTTTTT. The rearrangement uses TRBV15 and TRBJ2-2; D is uncertain. Trimming cost V 0 bases and J 0 bases, with 11 bases left between them. Per germline, CDR1 LNHNV and CDR2 YYDKDF (reference sequence). CDR3 length: 17 amino acids.

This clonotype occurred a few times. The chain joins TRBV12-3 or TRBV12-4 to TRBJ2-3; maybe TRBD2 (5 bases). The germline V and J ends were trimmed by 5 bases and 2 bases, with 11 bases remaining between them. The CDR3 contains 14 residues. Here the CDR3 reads CASSPDLATDTQYF. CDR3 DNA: TGTGCCAGCAGTCCTGACCTAGCCACAGATACGCAGTATTTT.

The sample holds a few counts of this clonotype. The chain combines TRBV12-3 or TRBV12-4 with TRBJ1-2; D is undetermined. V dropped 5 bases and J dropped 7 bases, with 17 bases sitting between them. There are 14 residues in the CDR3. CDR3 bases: TGTGCCAGCAGTCCGCCGAACCCTATGGGTGGCTACACCTTC. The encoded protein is CASSPPNPMGGYTF.

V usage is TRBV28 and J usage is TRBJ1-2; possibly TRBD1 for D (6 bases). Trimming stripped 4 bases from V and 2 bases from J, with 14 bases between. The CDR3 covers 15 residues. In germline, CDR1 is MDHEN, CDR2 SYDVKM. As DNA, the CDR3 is TGTGCCAGCAGTTCTAAGGACAGTGACAACTATGGCTACACCTTC. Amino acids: CASSSKDSDNYGYTF.

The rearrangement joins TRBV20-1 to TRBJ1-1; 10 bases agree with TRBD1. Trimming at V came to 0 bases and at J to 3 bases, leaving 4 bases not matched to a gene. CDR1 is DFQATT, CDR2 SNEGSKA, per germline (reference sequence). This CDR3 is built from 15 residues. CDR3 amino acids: CSAREWDRGYTEAFF. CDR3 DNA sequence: TGCAGTGCTAGAGAGTGGGACAGGGGATACACTGAAGCTTTCTTT.

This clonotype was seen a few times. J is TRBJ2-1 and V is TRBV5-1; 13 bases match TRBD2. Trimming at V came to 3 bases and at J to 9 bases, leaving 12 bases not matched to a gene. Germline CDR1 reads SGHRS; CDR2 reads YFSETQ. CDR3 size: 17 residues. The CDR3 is CASSSYELAGGSTEQFF. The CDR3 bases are TGCGCCAGCAGCTCCTATGAACTAGCGGGAGGGTCCACTGAGCAGTTCTTC.

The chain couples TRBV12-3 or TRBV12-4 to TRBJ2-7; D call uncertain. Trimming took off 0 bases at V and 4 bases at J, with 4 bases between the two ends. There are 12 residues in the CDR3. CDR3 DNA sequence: TGTGCCAGCAGTTTAGCAGGATACGAGCAGTACGTC. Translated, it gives CASSLAGYEQYV.

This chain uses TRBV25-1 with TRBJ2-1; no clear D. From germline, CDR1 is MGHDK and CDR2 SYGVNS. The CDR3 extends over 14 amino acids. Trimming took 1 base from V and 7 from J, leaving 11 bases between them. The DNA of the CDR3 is TGTGCCAGCAGTGAATTAACATTCACAAATGAGCAGTTCTTC. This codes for CASSELTFTNEQFF.

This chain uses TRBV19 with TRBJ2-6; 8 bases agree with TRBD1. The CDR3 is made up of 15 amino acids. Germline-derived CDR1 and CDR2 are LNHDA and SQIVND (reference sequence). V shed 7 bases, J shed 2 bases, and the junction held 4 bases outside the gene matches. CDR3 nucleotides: TGTGCCAGTACCCCGGACAGGGCTGGGGCCAACGTCCTGACTTTC. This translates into CASTPDRAGANVLTF.